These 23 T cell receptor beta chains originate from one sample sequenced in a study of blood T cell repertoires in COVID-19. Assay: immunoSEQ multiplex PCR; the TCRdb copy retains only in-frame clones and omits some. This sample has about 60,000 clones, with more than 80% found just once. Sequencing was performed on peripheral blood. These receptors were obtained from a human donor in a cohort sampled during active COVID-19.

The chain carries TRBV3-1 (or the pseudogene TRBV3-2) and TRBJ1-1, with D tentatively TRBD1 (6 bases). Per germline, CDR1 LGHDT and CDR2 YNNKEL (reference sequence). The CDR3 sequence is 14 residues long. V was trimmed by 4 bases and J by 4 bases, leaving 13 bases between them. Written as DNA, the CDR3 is TGTGCCAGCAGCCGGGAGGGGGAGGTCACTGAAGCTTTCTTT. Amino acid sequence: CASSREGEVTEAFF.

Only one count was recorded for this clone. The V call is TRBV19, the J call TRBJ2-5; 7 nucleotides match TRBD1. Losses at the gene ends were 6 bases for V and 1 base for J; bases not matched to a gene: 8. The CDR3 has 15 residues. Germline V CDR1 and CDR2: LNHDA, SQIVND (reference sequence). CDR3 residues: CASSRGTDPQETQYF. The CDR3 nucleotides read TGTGCCAGTAGCAGGGGGACAGACCCCCAAGAGACCCAGTACTTC.

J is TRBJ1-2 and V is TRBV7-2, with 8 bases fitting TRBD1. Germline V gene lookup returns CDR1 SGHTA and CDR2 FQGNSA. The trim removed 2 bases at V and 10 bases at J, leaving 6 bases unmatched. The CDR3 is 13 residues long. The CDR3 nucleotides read TGTGCCAGCAGCTTACAGGGGGCGTTGGACTACACCTTC. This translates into CASSLQGALDYTF. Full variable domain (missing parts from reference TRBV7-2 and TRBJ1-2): GAGVSQSPSNKVTEKGKDVELRCDPISGHTALYWYRQSLGQGLEFLIYFQGNSAPDKSGLPSDRFSAERTGGSVSTLTIQRTQQEDSAVYLCASSLQGALDYTFGSGTRLTVV.

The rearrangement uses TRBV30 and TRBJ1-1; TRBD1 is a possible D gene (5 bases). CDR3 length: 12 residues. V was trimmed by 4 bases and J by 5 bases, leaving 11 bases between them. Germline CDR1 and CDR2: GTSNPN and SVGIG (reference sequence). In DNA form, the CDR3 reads TGTGCCTGGACGCAGGGTGGGACTGAAGCTTTCTTT. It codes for CAWTQGGTEAFF.

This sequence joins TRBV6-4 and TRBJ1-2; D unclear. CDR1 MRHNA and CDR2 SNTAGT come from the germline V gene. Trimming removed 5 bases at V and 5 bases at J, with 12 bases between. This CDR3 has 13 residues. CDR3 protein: CASSPTEGYGYTF. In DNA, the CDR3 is TGTGCCAGCAGTCCCACGGAGGGTTATGGCTACACCTTC.

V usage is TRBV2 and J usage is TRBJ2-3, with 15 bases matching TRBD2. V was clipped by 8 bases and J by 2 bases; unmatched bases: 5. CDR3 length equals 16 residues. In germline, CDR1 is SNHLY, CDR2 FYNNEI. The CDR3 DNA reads TGTGCCAGCTCCCGGACTAGCGGGAGGGCCACAGATACGCAGTATTTT. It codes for CASSRTSGRATDTQYF. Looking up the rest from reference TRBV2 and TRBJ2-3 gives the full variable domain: EPEVTQTPSHQVTQMGQEVILRCVPISNHLYFYWYRQILGQKVEFLVSFYNNEISEKSEIFDDQFSVERPDGSNFTLKIRSTKLEDSAMYFCASSRTSGRATDTQYFGPGTRLTVL.

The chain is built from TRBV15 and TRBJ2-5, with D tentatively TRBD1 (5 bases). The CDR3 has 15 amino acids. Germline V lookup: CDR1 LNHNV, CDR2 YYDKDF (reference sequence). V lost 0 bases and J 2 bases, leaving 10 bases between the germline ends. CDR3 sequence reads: CATSRDPREQETQYF. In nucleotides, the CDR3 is TGTGCCACCAGCAGAGATCCCAGGGAACAAGAGACCCAGTACTTC.

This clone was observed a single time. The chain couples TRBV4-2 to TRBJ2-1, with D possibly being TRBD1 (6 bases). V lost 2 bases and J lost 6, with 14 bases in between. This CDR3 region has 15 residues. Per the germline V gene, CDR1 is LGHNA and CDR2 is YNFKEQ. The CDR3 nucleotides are TGTGCCAGCAGCCAATGGACAGCCAATACCAATGAGCAGTTCTTC. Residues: CASSQWTANTNEQFF.

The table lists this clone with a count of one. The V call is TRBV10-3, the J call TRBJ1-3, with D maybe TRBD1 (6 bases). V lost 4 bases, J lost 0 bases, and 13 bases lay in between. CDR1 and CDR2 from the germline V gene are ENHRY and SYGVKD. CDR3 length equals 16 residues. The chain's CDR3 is CAISAGGRTSGNTIYF. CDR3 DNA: TGTGCCATCAGTGCGGGGGGGCGAACCTCTGGAAACACCATATATTTT.

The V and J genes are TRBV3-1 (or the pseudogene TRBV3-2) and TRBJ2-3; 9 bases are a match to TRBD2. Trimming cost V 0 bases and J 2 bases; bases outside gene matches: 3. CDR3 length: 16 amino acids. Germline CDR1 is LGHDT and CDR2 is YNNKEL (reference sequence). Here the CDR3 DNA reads TGTGCCAGCAGCCAAGAGGCTAGCGGGACCACAGATACGCAGTATTTT. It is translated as CASSQEASGTTDTQYF.

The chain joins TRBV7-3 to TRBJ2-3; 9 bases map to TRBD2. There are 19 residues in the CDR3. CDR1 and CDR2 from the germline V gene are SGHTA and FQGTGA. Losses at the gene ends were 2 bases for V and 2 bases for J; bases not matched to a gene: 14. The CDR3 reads CASSLESSGGVTYTDTQYF. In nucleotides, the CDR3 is TGTGCCAGCAGCTTAGAAAGTAGCGGGGGAGTCACCTACACAGATACGCAGTATTTT. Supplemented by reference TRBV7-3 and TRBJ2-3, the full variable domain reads GAGVSQTPSNKVTEKGKYVELRCDPISGHTALYWYRQSLGQGPEFLIYFQGTGAADDSGLPNDRFFAVRPEGSVSTLKIQRTERGDSAVYLCASSLESSGGVTYTDTQYFGPGTRLTVL.

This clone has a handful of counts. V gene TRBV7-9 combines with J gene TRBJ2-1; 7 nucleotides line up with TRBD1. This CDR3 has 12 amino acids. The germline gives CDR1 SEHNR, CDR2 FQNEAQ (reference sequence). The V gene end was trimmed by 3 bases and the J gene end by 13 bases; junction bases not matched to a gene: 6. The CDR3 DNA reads TGTGCCAGCAGCTTGACAGGGCCCCCTCAGTTCTTC. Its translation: CASSLTGPPQFF.

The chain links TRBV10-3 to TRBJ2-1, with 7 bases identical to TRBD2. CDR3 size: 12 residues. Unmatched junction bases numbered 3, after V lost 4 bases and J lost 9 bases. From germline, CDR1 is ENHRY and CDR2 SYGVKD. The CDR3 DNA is TGTGCCATCAGTGGGGGGGGTGGTGAGCAGTTCTTC. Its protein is CAISGGGGEQFF.

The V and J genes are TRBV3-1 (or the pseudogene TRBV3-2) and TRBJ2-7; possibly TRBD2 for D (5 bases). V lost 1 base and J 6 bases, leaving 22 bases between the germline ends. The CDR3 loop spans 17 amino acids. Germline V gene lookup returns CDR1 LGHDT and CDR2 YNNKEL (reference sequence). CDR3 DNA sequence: TGTGCCAGCAGCCAAGGACTCGGGAATACTATTCCGGGCGAGCAGTACTTC. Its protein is CASSQGLGNTIPGEQYF.

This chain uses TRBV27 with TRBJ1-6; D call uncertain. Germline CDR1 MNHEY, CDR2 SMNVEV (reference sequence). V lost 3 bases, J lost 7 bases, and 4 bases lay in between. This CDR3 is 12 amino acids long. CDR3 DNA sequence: TGTGCCAGCAGTTTGCGAAATTCACCCCTCCACTTT. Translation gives CASSLRNSPLHF.

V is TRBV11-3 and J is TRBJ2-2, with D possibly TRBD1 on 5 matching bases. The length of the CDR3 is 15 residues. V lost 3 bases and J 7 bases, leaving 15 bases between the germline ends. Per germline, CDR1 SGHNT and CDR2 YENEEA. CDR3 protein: CASSFGRAVSGELFF. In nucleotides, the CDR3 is TGTGCCAGCAGCTTTGGCAGGGCAGTAAGCGGGGAGCTGTTTTTT.

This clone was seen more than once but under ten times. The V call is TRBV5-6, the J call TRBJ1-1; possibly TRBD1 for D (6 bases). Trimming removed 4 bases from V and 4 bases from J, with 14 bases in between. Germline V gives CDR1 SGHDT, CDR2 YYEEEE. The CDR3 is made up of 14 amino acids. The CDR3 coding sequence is TGTGCCAGCAGCCGCAAGGGGGGGGTCACTGAAGCTTTCTTT. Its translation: CASSRKGGVTEAFF. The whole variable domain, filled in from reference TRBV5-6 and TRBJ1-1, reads DAGVTQSPTHLIKTRGQQVTLRCSPKSGHDTVSWYQQALGQGPQFIFQYYEEEERQRGNFPDRFSGHQFPNYSSELNVNALLLGDSALYLCASSRKGGVTEAFFGQGTRLTVV.

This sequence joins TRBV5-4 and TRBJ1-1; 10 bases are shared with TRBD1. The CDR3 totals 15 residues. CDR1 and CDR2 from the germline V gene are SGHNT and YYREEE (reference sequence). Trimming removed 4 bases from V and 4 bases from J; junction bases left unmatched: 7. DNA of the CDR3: TGTGCCAGCAGCGAGGGGACAGGGGTTACCACTGAAGCTTTCTTT. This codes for CASSEGTGVTTEAFF.

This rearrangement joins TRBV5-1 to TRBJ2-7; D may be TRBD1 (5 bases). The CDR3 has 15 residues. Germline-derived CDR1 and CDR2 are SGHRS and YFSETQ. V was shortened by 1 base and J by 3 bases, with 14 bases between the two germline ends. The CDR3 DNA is TGCGCCAGCAGCTTGATGGCAGGGAACGGCTACGAGCAGTACTTC. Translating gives CASSLMAGNGYEQYF.

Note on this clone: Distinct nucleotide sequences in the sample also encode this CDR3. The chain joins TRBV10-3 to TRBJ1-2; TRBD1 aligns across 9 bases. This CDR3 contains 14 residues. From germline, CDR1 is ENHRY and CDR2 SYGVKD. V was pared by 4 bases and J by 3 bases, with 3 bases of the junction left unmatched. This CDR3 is CAISGQGVDYGYTF. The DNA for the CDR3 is TGTGCCATCAGTGGACAGGGGGTAGACTATGGCTACACCTTC.

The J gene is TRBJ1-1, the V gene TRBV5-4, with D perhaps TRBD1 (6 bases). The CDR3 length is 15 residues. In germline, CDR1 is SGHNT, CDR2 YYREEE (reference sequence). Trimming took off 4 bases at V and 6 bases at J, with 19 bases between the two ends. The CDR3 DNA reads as TGTGCCAGCAGCCCATTCAAGACAGGAGTTTCTGAAGCTTTCTTT. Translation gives CASSPFKTGVSEAFF. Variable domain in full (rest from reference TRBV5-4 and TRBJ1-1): ETGVTQSPTHLIKTRGQQVTLRCSSQSGHNTVSWYQQALGQGPQFIFQYYREEENGRGNFPPRFSGLQFPNYSSELNVNALELDDSALYLCASSPFKTGVSEAFFGQGTRLTVV.

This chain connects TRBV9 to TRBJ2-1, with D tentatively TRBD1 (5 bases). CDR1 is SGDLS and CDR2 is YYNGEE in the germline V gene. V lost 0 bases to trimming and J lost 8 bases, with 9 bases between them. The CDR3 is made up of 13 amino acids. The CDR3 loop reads CASSVGQFDEQFF. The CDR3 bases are TGTGCCAGCAGCGTAGGACAGTTCGATGAGCAGTTCTTC.

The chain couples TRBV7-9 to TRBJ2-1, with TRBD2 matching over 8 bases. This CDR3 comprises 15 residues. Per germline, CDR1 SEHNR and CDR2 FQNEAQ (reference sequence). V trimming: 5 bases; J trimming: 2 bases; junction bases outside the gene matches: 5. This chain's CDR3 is CASSPGGGTYNEQFF. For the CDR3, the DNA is TGTGCCAGCAGCCCCGGCGGGGGGACCTACAATGAGCAGTTCTTC.